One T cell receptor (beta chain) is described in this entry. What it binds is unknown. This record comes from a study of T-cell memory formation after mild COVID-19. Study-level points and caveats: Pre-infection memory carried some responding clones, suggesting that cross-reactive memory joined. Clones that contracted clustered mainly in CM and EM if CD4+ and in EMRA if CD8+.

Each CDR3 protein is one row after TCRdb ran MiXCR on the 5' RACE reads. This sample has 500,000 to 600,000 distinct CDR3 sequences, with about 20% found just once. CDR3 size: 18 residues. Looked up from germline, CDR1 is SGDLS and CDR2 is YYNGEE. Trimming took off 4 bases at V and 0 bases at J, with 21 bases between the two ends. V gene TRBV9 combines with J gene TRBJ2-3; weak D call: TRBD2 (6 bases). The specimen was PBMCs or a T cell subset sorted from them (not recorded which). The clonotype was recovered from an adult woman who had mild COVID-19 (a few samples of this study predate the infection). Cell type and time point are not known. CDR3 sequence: CASSPSAGKGLSTDTQYF. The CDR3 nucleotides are TGTGCCAGCAGCCCGAGCGCGGGAAAAGGGCTTAGCACAGATACGCAGTATTTT. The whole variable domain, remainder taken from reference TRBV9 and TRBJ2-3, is DSGVTQTPKHLITATGQRVTLRCSPRSGDLSVYWYQQSLDQGLQFLIQYYNGEERAKGNILERFSAQQFPDLHSELNLSSLELGDSALYFCASSPSAGKGLSTDTQYFGPGTRLTVL.